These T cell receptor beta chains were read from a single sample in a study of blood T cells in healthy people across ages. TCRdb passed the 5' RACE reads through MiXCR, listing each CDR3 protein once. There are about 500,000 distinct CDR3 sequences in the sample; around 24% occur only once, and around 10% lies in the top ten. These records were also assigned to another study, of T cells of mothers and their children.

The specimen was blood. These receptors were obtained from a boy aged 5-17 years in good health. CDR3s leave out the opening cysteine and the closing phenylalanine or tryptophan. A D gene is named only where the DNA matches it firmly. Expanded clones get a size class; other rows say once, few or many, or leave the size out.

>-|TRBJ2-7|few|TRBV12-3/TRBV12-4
ASSFVGGGSYEQY
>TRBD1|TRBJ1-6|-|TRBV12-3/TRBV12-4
ASRTGRNSPLH
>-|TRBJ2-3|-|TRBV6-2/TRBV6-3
ASSYEGSKDTQY
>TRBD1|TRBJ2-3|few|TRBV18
ASSTGGRYRTDTQY
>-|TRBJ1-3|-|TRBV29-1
SVEEGYGNTIY
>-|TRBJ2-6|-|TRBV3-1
ASSQRNGANVLT
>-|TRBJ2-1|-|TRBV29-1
SVVYWSSYNEQF
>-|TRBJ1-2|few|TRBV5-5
ASSPGPYGYT
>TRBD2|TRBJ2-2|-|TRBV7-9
ASSLGPAGERTGELF
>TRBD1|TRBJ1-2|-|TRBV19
ASEGQGSPGYT
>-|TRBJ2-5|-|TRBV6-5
ASSLTSVRQETQY
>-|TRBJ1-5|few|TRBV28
ATHGVESNQPRH
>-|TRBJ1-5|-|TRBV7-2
ASSLALGNQPQH
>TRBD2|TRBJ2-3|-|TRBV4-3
ASSPILAGGRDTQY
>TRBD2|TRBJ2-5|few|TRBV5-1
ASSLGSGSFGETQY
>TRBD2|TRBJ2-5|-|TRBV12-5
ASGSGLAVETQY
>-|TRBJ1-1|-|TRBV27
ASSKDGGLAF
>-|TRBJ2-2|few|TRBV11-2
ASSFGKTNTGELF
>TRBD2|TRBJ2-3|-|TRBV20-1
SAREGLAGEGGTDTQY
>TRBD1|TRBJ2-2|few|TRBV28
ASRGTGGSGELF
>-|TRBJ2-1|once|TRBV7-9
ASSSHNLPSYNEQF
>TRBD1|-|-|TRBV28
ASAASRGRETQY
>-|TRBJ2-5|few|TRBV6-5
ASSYSLADQETQY
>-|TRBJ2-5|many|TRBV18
ASSPSRGQETQY
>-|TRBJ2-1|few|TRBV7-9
ASSLASELYNEQF
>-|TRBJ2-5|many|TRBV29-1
SVEVITEQETQY
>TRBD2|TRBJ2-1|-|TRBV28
ASRTGTSAYNEQF